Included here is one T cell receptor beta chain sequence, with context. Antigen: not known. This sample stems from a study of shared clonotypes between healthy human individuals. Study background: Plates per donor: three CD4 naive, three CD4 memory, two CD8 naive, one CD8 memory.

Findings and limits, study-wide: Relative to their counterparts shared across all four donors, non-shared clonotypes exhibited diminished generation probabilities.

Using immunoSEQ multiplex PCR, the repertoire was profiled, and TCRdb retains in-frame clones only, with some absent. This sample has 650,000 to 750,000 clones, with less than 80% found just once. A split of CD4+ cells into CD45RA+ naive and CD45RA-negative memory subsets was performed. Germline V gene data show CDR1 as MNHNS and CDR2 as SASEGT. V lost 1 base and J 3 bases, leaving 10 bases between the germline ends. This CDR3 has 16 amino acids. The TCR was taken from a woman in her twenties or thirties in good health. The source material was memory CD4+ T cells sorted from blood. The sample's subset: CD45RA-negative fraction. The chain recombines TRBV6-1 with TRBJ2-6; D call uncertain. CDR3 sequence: CASSEGIPLGANVLTF. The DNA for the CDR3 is TGTGCCAGCAGTGAAGGGATCCCACTTGGGGCCAACGTCCTGACTTTC.